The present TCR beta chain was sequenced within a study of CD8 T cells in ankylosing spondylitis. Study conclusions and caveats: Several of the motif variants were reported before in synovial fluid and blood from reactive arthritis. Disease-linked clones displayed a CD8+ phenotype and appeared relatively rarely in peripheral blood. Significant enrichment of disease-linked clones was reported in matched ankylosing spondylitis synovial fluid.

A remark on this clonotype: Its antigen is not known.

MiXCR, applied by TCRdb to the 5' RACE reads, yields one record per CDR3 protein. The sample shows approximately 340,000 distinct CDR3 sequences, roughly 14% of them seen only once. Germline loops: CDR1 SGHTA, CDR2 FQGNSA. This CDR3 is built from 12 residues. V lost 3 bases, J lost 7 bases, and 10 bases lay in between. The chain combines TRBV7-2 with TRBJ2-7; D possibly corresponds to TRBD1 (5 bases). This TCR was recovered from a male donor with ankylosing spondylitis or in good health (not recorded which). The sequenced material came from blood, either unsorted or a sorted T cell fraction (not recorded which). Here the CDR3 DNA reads TGTGCCAGCAGCTTTGGGGCTTGGGAGCAGTACTTC. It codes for CASSFGAWEQYF.